Listed here are 15 T cell receptor beta chains from one sample, sequenced in a study of T-cell reconstitution after alpha-beta-depleted transplantation in children. Unique molecular identifiers were incorporated during preparation of the TCRbeta library. TCRdb re-derived calls from the PCR reads in MiXCR, one entry per CDR3 protein. The profile shows roughly 220,000 distinct CDR3 sequences, approximately 9.9% of them singletons. Sample: PBMCs from the stem cell graft donor, taken from the stem cell graft. All receptors derive from a human donor who donated a stem cell graft to a child with SCID.

This clonotype came up many times. The rearrangement uses TRBV5-1 and TRBJ2-3; 13 nucleotides align to TRBD2. The CDR3 spans 17 residues. Germline loops: CDR1 SGHRS, CDR2 YFSETQ. V lost 4 bases, J lost 2 bases, and 7 bases stayed unmatched. Here the CDR3 DNA reads TGCGCCAGCAGCCCCGGGACTAGCGGGGACTACACAGATACGCAGTATTTT. Translated: CASSPGTSGDYTDTQYF.

This clonotype has just one count. Being one base from a much bigger clone, this may be a read error. The CDR3 loop is CASSFLRGAIYNEQIF. The CDR3 nucleotides read TGTGCCAGCAGTTTTCTTAGGGGGGCGATCTACAATGAGCAGATCTTC. The rearrangement uses TRBV12-3 or TRBV12-4 and TRBJ2-1; D possibly matches TRBD1 or TRBD2 (6 bases each). The CDR3 sequence is 16 residues long.

This clonotype was seen at least ten times. The rearrangement joins TRBV5-1 to TRBJ2-2; no reliable D call. CDR1 is SGHRS, CDR2 YFSETQ, per germline. Trimming cost V 4 bases and J 3 bases, with 13 bases left between them. This CDR3 is 15 amino acids long. CDR3 nucleotide sequence: TGCGCCAGCAGCCAAGAGCTGGGGTACACCGGGGAGCTGTTTTTT. As protein: CASSQELGYTGELFF.

The rearrangement uses TRBV6-2 or TRBV6-3 and TRBJ2-1; D is uncertain. The germline V gene encodes CDR1 MNHEY and CDR2 SVGEGT. The CDR3 runs to 17 residues. Trimming removed 0 bases from V and 6 bases from J, with 18 bases in between. The CDR3 protein is CASSYSLGQSETNEQFF. The CDR3 DNA reads as TGTGCCAGCAGTTACTCACTTGGGCAAAGCGAGACCAATGAGCAGTTCTTC.

The chain recombines TRBV12-3 or TRBV12-4 with TRBJ2-1, with D possibly being TRBD1 or TRBD2 (5 bases each). The CDR3 extends over 14 amino acids. The V gene lost 4 bases and the J gene lost 9 bases, with 16 bases spanning the gap. The CDR3 loop reads CASSSLRGPSEQFF. In DNA, the CDR3 is TGTGCCAGCAGTTCTCTTAGGGGACCCAGTGAGCAGTTCTTC.

This clonotype came up many times. The chain couples TRBV4-1 to TRBJ2-6; 10 bases map to TRBD1. V was pared by 2 bases and J by 1 base, with 11 bases of the junction left unmatched. Per germline, CDR1 MGHRA and CDR2 YSYEKL. This CDR3 is 20 amino acids long. CDR3 region: CASSQSGAGTGDSGANVLTF. CDR3 nucleotides: TGCGCCAGCAGCCAAAGTGGGGCCGGGACAGGGGATTCTGGGGCCAACGTCCTGACTTTC.

This clonotype has a count of ten or more. The chain carries TRBV12-3 or TRBV12-4 and TRBJ1-2; 9 bases match TRBD1. The ends lost 6 bases at V and 3 bases at J; junction bases unmatched: 5. The length of the CDR3 is 14 residues. The chain's CDR3 is CASSWDRAYYGYTF. CDR3 sequence (DNA): TGTGCCAGCAGCTGGGACAGGGCCTACTATGGCTACACCTTC.

This clonotype was seen many times. The chain has TRBV5-1 and TRBJ2-1, with 14 bases fitting TRBD2. Germline CDR1 is SGHRS and CDR2 is YFSETQ. This CDR3 has 16 amino acids. Unmatched junction bases numbered 9, after V lost 0 bases and J lost 13 bases. The chain's CDR3 is CASSLASGGTSGGQFF. In DNA, the CDR3 is TGCGCCAGCAGCTTGGCCTCAGGTGGGACTAGCGGGGGACAGTTCTTC.

The sample holds many counts of this clonotype. The junction does not match germline at one end; this may be a read error. This chain connects TRBV5-1 to TRBJ2-1; 8 positions match TRBD2. Germline CDR1 reads SGHRS; CDR2 reads YFSETQ. The CDR3 is made up of 14 amino acids. CDR3 protein: CASSSGSSYNEQFF. The CDR3 region has the DNA TGTGCCAGCAGCAGCGGGAGCTCCTACAATGAGCAGTTCTTC.

This clonotype was observed a few times. V usage is TRBV9 and J usage is TRBJ1-1, with D tentatively TRBD1 (5 bases). Per the germline V gene, CDR1 is SGDLS and CDR2 is YYNGEE. The ends were cut back, 1 base at V and 1 base at J, with 14 bases in the middle. There are 16 residues in the CDR3. The CDR3 reads CASSVNPRQPNTEAFF. The CDR3 nucleotides are TGTGCCAGCAGCGTAAATCCCCGACAGCCGAACACTGAAGCTTTCTTT.

This clonotype was observed many times. This chain joins TRBV20-1 and TRBJ2-7; 7 bases fit TRBD1. Per germline, CDR1 DFQATT and CDR2 SNEGSKA (reference sequence). The CDR3 consists of 14 residues. V was pared by 6 bases and J by 3 bases, with 11 bases of the junction left unmatched. The CDR3 bases are TGCAGTGCGGAACCCCGGGACAGCCTCTACGAGCAGTACTTC. It encodes CSAEPRDSLYEQYF.

This clonotype was recorded at least ten times. The chain is built from TRBV7-2 and TRBJ2-5; D perhaps matches TRBD2 (6 bases). This CDR3 has 14 amino acids. Trimming stripped 5 bases from V and 5 bases from J, with 15 bases between. Germline V gene data show CDR1 as SGHTA and CDR2 as FQGNSA. CDR3 in amino acids: CASSLNGGKETQYF. CDR3 nucleotide sequence: TGTGCCAGCAGCCTCAACGGGGGAAAGGAGACCCAGTACTTC.

The chain carries TRBV7-8 and TRBJ2-5; perhaps TRBD2 as D (7 bases). Germline V gene lookup returns CDR1 SGHVS and CDR2 FQNEAQ. Trimming shortened V by 2 bases and J by 2 bases, and 18 bases separated the two germline ends. The CDR3 has 17 residues. The CDR3 reads CASSLMRGPLLQETQYF. The DNA for the CDR3 is TGTGCCAGCAGCTTAATGCGGGGGCCACTATTGCAAGAGACCCAGTACTTC. Drawing the rest from reference TRBV7-8 and TRBJ2-5, the complete variable domain is GAGVSQSPRYKVAKRGQDVALRCDPISGHVSLFWYQQALGQGPEFLTYFQNEAQLDKSGLPSDRFFAERPEGSVSTLKIQRTQQEDSAVYLCASSLMRGPLLQETQYFGPGTRLLVL.

The chain employs TRBV5-6 and TRBJ1-1; D is perhaps TRBD1 (5 bases). This CDR3 is 13 amino acids long. V lost 7 bases and J 0 bases, leaving 10 bases between the germline ends. Per germline, CDR1 SGHDT and CDR2 YYEEEE. This CDR3 reads CASVRGLNTEAFF. DNA for the CDR3: TGTGCCAGCGTGCGGGGCTTGAACACTGAAGCTTTCTTT.

This clonotype was counted ten times or more. This chain connects TRBV20-1 to TRBJ2-3, with TRBD2 identical over 11 bases. CDR1 DFQATT and CDR2 SNEGSKA come from the germline V gene (reference sequence). J was trimmed by 6 bases and V by 6 bases; bases with no gene match: 14. The CDR3 is 16 residues long. CDR3 DNA: TGCAGTGCCTACAGGGCGACTAGCGGGGAGTGGGATACGCAGTATTTT. It encodes CSAYRATSGEWDTQYF.